This T cell receptor (beta chain) derives from a study of cytomegalovirus exposure and HLA in healthy donors. Overall study findings and caveats: Cytomegalovirus-associated TCR beta chains were listed, numbering 150 to 200.

Comments on this clone: Antigen specificity is unknown.

The PCR contained 60 Vbeta and 13 Jbeta primers. Assay: immunoSEQ multiplex PCR; the TCRdb copy retains only in-frame clones and omits some. The top ten hold about 10% of the sample, which has approximately 100,000 clones, 75% seen once. Sequencing input: PBMCs. This clonotype originated in a man in his fifties in good health and CMV-seronegative.

The CDR3 spells CSVEGAEALQETQYF. The CDR3 DNA sequence: TGCAGCGTAGAGGGGGCGGAGGCCCTCCAAGAGACCCAGTACTTC. The chain links TRBV29-1 to TRBJ2-5, with 7 bases fitting TRBD1. Unmatched junction bases numbered 11, after V lost 6 bases and J lost 1 base. The CDR3 sequence is 15 residues long. Per germline, CDR1 SQVTM and CDR2 ANQGSEA.